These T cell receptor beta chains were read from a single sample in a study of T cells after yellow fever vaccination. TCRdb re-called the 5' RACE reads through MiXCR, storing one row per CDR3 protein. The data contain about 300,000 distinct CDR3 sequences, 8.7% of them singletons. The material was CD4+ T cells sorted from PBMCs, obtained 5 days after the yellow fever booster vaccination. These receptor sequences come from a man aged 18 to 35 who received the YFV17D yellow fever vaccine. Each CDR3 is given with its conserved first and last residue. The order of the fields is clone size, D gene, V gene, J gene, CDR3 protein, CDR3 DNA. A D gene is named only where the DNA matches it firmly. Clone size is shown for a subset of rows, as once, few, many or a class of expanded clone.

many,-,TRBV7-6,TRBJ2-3,CASSLVGYTDTQYF,TGTGCCAGCAGCTTAGTAGGGTACACAGATACGCAGTATTTT
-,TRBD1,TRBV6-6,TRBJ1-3,CASSPGQVLSGNTIYF,TGTGCCAGCAGTCCCGGACAGGTTCTCTCTGGAAACACCATATATTTT
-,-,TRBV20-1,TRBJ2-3,CSALRGSTDTQYF,TGCAGTGCTCTCCGGGGGAGCACAGATACGCAGTATTTT
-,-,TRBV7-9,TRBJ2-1,CASTRLGTEQFF,TGTGCCAGCACCCGCCTAGGCACTGAGCAGTTCTTC
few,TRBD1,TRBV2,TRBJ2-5,CASSEGTGETQYF,TGTGCCAGCAGTGAAGGGACAGGGGAGACCCAGTACTTC
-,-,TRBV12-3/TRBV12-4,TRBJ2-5,CASTKTLGETQYF,TGTGCCAGCACCAAGACCCTGGGGGAGACCCAGTACTTC
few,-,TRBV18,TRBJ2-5,CASSLLRNQETQYF,TGTGCCAGCTCACTGTTGAGGAACCAAGAGACCCAGTACTTC
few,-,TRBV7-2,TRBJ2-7,CASSLYASYEQYF,TGTGCCAGCAGCTTATACGCGAGCTACGAGCAGTACTTC
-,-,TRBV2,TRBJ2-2,CASNSQGRTGELFF,TGTGCCAGCAACTCACAGGGTCGTACCGGGGAGCTGTTTTTT
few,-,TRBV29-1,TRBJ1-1,CSVAAPQNTEAFF,TGCAGCGTCGCAGCCCCCCAGAACACTGAAGCTTTCTTT
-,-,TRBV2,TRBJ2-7,CASSEIELGFGEQYF,TGTGCCAGCAGTGAAATAGAATTAGGATTCGGCGAGCAGTACTTC
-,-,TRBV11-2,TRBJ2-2,CASSHLNVGTNTGELFF,TGTGCCAGCAGCCACTTGAATGTAGGCACGAACACCGGGGAGCTGTTTTTT
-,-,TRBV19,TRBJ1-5,CASSATGYSNQPQHF,TGTGCCAGTAGTGCCACAGGGTACAGCAATCAGCCCCAGCATTTT
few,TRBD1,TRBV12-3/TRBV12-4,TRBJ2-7,CASSLGTGLYEQYF,TGTGCCAGCAGTTTGGGGACAGGGCTCTACGAGCAGTACTTC
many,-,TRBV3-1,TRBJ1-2,CASSPDTHYGYTF,TGTGCCAGCAGCCCGGACACCCACTATGGCTACACCTTC
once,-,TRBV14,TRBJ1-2,CASSQRPRGVGGYTF,TGTGCCAGCAGCCAACGCCCTCGGGGGGTGGGCGGCTACACCTTC
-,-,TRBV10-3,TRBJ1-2,CAIRDLQSNYGYTF,TGTGCCATCAGGGACTTACAGAGTAACTATGGCTACACCTTC
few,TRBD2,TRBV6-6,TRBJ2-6,CASSPLPGREGSGANVLTF,TGTGCCAGCAGCCCCTTACCTGGCAGGGAGGGCTCTGGGGCCAACGTCCTGACTTTC
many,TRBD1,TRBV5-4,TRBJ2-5,CASIDRGQETQYF,TGTGCCAGCATTGACAGGGGCCAAGAGACCCAGTACTTC
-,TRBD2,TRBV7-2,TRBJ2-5,CASSIAPIAGGRDETQYF,TGTGCCAGCAGCATAGCCCCCATTGCGGGGGGGCGGGACGAGACCCAGTACTTC
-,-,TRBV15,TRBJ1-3,CATRRGAGNTIYF,TGTGCCACCCGACGGGGGGCCGGAAACACCATATATTTT
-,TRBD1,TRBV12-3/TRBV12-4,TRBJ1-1,CASNNRGLTEAFF,TGTGCCAGCAACAACAGGGGGCTCACTGAAGCTTTCTTT
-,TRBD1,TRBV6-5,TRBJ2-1,CASIRQGGGEQFF,TGTGCCAGCATTCGACAGGGTGGGGGTGAGCAGTTCTTC
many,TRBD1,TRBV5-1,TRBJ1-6,CASRRDSSNSPLHF,TGCGCCAGCAGAAGGGACAGTTCGAATTCACCCCTCCACTTT
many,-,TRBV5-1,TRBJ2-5,CASSFSGMEETQYF,TGCGCCAGCAGCTTTTCAGGGATGGAAGAGACCCAGTACTTC
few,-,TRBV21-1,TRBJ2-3,CASSKAERVRTDTQYF,TGTGCCAGCAGCAAAGCTGAGAGAGTCAGGACAGATACGCAGTATTTT
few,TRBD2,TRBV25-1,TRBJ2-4,CASSEPGGRNIQYF,TGTGCCAGCAGTGAGCCGGGGGGGCGAAACATTCAGTACTTC
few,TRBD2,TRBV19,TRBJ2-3,CASSLWGASGGMDTQYF,TGTGCCAGTAGCCTCTGGGGGGCTAGCGGGGGGATGGATACGCAGTATTTT
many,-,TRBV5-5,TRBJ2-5,CASSFTGVQLGETQYF,TGTGCCAGCAGCTTTACTGGCGTACAGTTGGGAGAGACCCAGTACTTC
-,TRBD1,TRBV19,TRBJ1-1,CASTGQGVTEAFF,TGTGCCAGTACGGGACAGGGTGTGACTGAAGCTTTCTTT
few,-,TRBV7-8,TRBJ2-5,CASSFTPGGVQYF,TGTGCCAGCAGCTTTACGCCAGGAGGCGTCCAGTACTTC
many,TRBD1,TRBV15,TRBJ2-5,CATSSIRQGPQETQYF,TGTGCCACCAGCTCAATTCGACAGGGGCCTCAAGAGACCCAGTACTTC
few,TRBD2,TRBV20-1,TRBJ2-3,CSGGAGVRGTQYF,TGCAGTGGTGGGGCGGGGGTCCGGGGTACGCAGTATTTT
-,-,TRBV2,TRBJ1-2,CASRTFGHGYTF,TGTGCCAGCAGAACCTTCGGGCATGGCTACACCTTC
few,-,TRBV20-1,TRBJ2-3,CSVPVRSRGDTQYF,TGCAGTGTCCCCGTCAGGTCCCGGGGGGATACGCAGTATTTT
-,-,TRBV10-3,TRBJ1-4,CAIRTGTPEFF,TGTGCCATCAGAACGGGAACCCCTGAGTTTTTT
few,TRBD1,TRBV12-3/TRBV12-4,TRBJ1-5,CASSRSDRGQPQHF,TGTGCCAGCAGTCGTTCCGACAGGGGGCAGCCCCAGCATTTT
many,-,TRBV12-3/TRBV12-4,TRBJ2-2,CASSLGDRTGELFF,TGTGCCAGCAGTTTAGGGGACCGGACCGGGGAGCTGTTTTTT
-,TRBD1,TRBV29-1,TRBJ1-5,CSATGASNQPQHF,TGCAGCGCGACAGGGGCCAGCAATCAGCCCCAGCATTTT
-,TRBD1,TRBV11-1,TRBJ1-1,CASSSIGQGGEAFF,TGTGCCAGCAGCTCAATCGGACAGGGAGGTGAAGCTTTCTTT
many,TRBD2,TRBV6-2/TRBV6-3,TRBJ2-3,CASSYKRGNPWYF,TGTGCCAGCAGTTATAAGCGGGGGAATCCGTGGTATTTT
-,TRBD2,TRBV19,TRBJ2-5,CASHPGGTSGSGTQYF,TGTGCCAGCCACCCTGGAGGGACTAGCGGCTCGGGTACCCAGTACTTC
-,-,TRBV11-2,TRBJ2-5,CASSLDRIDWGGTQYF,TGTGCCAGCAGCTTAGATAGGATCGACTGGGGCGGGACCCAGTACTTC
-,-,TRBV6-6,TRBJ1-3,CASSYSAGDSGNTIYF,TGTGCCAGCAGTTACTCGGCCGGAGACTCTGGAAACACCATATATTTT
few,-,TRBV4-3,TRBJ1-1,CASSRINQNTEAFF,TGCGCCAGCAGCCGGATAAACCAGAACACTGAAGCTTTCTTT
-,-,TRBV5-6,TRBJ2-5,CASSAGTGETQYF,TGTGCCAGCAGCGCCGGGACTGGCGAGACCCAGTACTTC
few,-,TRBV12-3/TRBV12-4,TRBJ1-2,CASSQQTGSYGYTF,TGTGCCAGCAGCCAACAAACAGGGAGCTATGGCTACACCTTC
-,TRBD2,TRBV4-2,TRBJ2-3,CASSQGLAKDTQYF,TGTGCCAGCAGCCAGGGACTAGCGAAAGATACGCAGTATTTT
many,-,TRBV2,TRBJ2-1,CASSTDDSFRFF,TGTGCCAGCAGTACAGACGACAGTTTCCGGTTCTTC
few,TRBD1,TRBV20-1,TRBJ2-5,CSARGPGQGGRETQYF,TGCAGTGCTAGAGGGCCGGGACAGGGCGGGCGAGAGACCCAGTACTTC
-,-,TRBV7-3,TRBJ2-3,CASSLTAIGSLSTDTQYF,TGTGCCAGCAGCTTAACAGCTATCGGGTCGTTGAGCACAGATACGCAGTATTTT
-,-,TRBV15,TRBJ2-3,CATSRPGPGDTQYF,TGTGCCACCAGCAGACCTGGACCGGGAGATACGCAGTATTTT
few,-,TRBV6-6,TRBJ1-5,CASSYSKTESNQPQHF,TGTGCCAGCAGTTACTCGAAGACCGAGAGCAATCAGCCCCAGCATTTT
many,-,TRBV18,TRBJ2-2,CASSPLVANTGELFF,TGTGCCAGCTCACCACTTGTCGCGAACACCGGGGAGCTGTTTTTT
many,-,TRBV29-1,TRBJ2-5,CSVGTSGETQYF,TGCAGCGTTGGGACATCGGGAGAGACCCAGTACTTC